The clone carrying this TCR beta chain was recorded many times. The sample originates from a study of low-dose radiotherapy and immunotherapy resistance in tumors. Study context: Cohort 2, a group dosed every two weeks at 1 Gy per fraction, received 13 Gy in total over 26 weeks.

V lost 5 bases and J 4 bases, leaving 11 bases between the germline ends. The CDR3 runs 13 residues. Germline values: CDR1 PRHDT, CDR2 FYEKMQ (reference sequence). Time point here: before trial treatment. Using a constant-region primer together with a V-primer adapter, TCRs were subjected to roughly 18 PCR cycles of amplification. Isolated mRNA underwent amplification by in vitro transcription. One entry per CDR3 protein, called by TCRdb with MiXCR from the reads. The sample yields under 60,000 distinct CDR3 sequences, about 11% seen once. The gene calls are TRBV13 and TRBJ1-2; D is perhaps TRBD1 (5 bases). Sequenced here: PBMCs, sampled before treatment. This TCR was sampled from a female donor with ovarian cancer. This CDR3 reads CASSPQASYGYTF. DNA of the CDR3: TGTGCCAGCAGCCCACAGGCCTCCTATGGCTACACCTTC.